Below, 20 T cell receptor beta chains from the same sample are listed, as sequenced in a study of T-cell memory formation after mild COVID-19. One entry per CDR3 protein results from TCRdb running MiXCR on the 5' RACE reads. The sample carries around 510,000 distinct CDR3 sequences, about 20% recorded once. The sample was PBMCs or a T cell subset sorted from them (not recorded which). The receptors shown here come from an adult woman who had mild COVID-19 (a few samples of this study predate the infection). Cell type and time point are not known.

This clonotype was seen a handful of times. V is TRBV29-1 and J is TRBJ2-7; 10 nucleotides line up with TRBD1. Per germline, CDR1 SQVTM and CDR2 ANQGSEA. CDR3 length: 13 amino acids. V lost 6 bases to trimming and J lost 4 bases; unmatched junction nucleotides: 6. CDR3 protein: CSVAGTGVYEQYF. DNA for the CDR3: TGCAGCGTAGCCGGGACAGGGGTTTACGAGCAGTACTTC.

The J gene is TRBJ2-3, the V gene TRBV20-1; tentatively, D is TRBD2 (5 bases). CDR1 and CDR2 (germline): DFQATT, SNEGSKA (reference sequence). Trimming cost V 6 bases and J 2 bases, with 24 bases left between them. The CDR3 sequence is 17 residues long. In DNA, the CDR3 is TGCAGTGCCACGAAGGAGGCGGTCGCGCGCTCCACAGATACGCAGTATTTT. It specifies CSATKEAVARSTDTQYF.

The table lists this clonotype with a few counts. This chain connects TRBV9 to TRBJ1-2, with TRBD1 matching over 8 bases. The CDR3 length is 14 residues. Germline CDR1 and CDR2: SGDLS and YYNGEE. After removal of 3 bases from V and 3 bases from J, the junction contained 4 bases not matched to a gene. CDR3 nucleotides: TGTGCCAGCAGCGCAGGACAGGGATACTATGGCTACACCTTC. Protein product: CASSAGQGYYGYTF.

The rearrangement joins TRBV5-1 to TRBJ2-5; 7 nucleotides align to TRBD1. This CDR3 is 14 amino acids long. V lost 5 bases and J lost 1; bases outside the gene matches: 5. The germline V gene encodes CDR1 SGHRS and CDR2 YFSETQ. The CDR3 DNA is TGCGCCAGCAGGATAGGGACAGCCCAAGAGACCCAGTACTTC. It encodes CASRIGTAQETQYF.

The chain joins TRBV5-1 to TRBJ2-7; D may be TRBD2 (7 bases). The CDR3 extends over 14 amino acids. The germline CDR1 and CDR2 sequences are SGHRS and YFSETQ. Trimming took 3 bases from V and 6 from J, leaving 16 bases between them. The CDR3 region has the DNA TGCGCCAGCAGCTCCTCCGGGGGGCAAGGCGAGCAGTACTTC. Its protein product is CASSSSGGQGEQYF.

This clonotype was observed many times. CDR3 nucleotide sequence: TGTGCCAGCAGCTCCTCGGGGCTTAGCGGCCAAAACATTCAGTACTTC. Amino acid sequence: CASSSSGLSGQNIQYF. The chain links TRBV9 to TRBJ2-4; TRBD2 might be the D (6 bases). The CDR3 is 16 amino acids. Deletions cut 4 bases from V and 5 bases from J, with 19 bases between. The germline CDR1 and CDR2 sequences are SGDLS and YYNGEE.

The CDR3 DNA reads TGCGCCAGCAGCTTGGCCGCTACAGCCCCGAACACTGAAGCTTTCTTT. It specifies CASSLAATAPNTEAFF. The J gene is TRBJ1-1, the V gene TRBV5-1; D not certain. The ends were cut back, 0 bases at V and 1 base at J, with 13 bases in the middle. The CDR3 is made up of 16 amino acids. CDR1 and CDR2 (germline): SGHRS, YFSETQ.

This clonotype has just a few counts. The chain uses TRBV5-4 and TRBJ2-3; 15 positions match TRBD2. Germline V CDR1 and CDR2: SGHNT, YYREEE (reference sequence). V lost 4 bases, J lost 6 bases, and 6 bases stayed unmatched. This CDR3 region has 16 residues. The CDR3 DNA sequence: TGTGCCAGCAGCGGAACCGGGACTAGCGGGGGGGATACGCAGTATTTT. The encoded protein is CASSGTGTSGGDTQYF. The full variable domain, its missing parts supplied by reference TRBV5-4 and TRBJ2-3, is ETGVTQSPTHLIKTRGQQVTLRCSSQSGHNTVSWYQQALGQGPQFIFQYYREEENGRGNFPPRFSGLQFPNYSSELNVNALELDDSALYLCASSGTGTSGGDTQYFGPGTRLTVL.

In this sample, this clonotype turned up a few times. The V gene is TRBV20-1, the J gene TRBJ2-3, with 12 bases lining up with TRBD2. V lost 0 bases and J lost 4; bases outside the gene matches: 11. Germline values: CDR1 DFQATT, CDR2 SNEGSKA (reference sequence). There are 18 residues in the CDR3. CDR3 DNA: TGCAGTGCTAGAGATCGGAGACTAGCGGGGGCTGGGTCAGATACGCAGTATTTT. Its protein is CSARDRRLAGAGSDTQYF.

The V call is TRBV19, the J call TRBJ2-5, with D perhaps matching TRBD1 or TRBD2 (5 bases each). Germline CDR1 LNHDA, CDR2 SQIVND (reference sequence). CDR3 length equals 13 residues. V was pared by 2 bases and J by 5 bases, with 9 bases between. CDR3 in DNA: TGTGCCAGTAGTATAAGCTGGGGGGAGACCCAGTACTTC. The encoded protein is CASSISWGETQYF.

The gene calls are TRBV5-5 and TRBJ2-5, with D possibly TRBD1 on 6 matching bases. CDR1 is SGHKS and CDR2 is YYEKEE in the germline V gene (reference sequence). The CDR3 has 15 residues. The V end lost 3 bases, the J end lost 4 bases, and 16 bases lay between the germline ends. The CDR3 nucleotides are TGTGCCAGCAGCTCGGACAGAGTGCCCGGAGAGACCCAGTACTTC. This encodes CASSSDRVPGETQYF. Based on the CDR3 plus reference TRBV5-5 and TRBJ2-5, the full variable domain is DAGVTQSPTHLIKTRGQQVTLRCSPISGHKSVSWYQQVLGQGPQFIFQYYEKEERGRGNFPDRFSARQFPNYSSELNVNALLLGDSALYLCASSSDRVPGETQYFGPGTRLLVL.

CDR3 amino acids: CASSPGINSYNEQFF. DNA for the CDR3: TGCGCCAGCAGCCCGGGAATAAACTCCTACAATGAGCAGTTCTTC. The chain is built from TRBV5-1 and TRBJ2-1; a possible D gene is TRBD2 (5 bases). Trimming took 4 bases from V and 0 from J, leaving 11 bases between them. In germline, CDR1 is SGHRS, CDR2 YFSETQ. The CDR3 spans 15 residues.

The chain recombines TRBV11-2 with TRBJ2-7; D not certain. The V gene's germline CDR1 is SGHAT and CDR2 FQNNGV. Trimming left V 0 bases short and J 3 bases short, with 6 bases between. The CDR3 is 13 amino acids. The CDR3 loop reads CASSLDTNYEQYF. The CDR3 DNA sequence: TGTGCCAGCAGCTTAGATACTAACTACGAGCAGTACTTC.

The chain joins TRBV5-1 to TRBJ2-3; 9 nucleotides align to TRBD2. CDR3 length equals 17 residues. Germline CDR1 reads SGHRS; CDR2 reads YFSETQ. J lost 4 bases, V lost 2 bases, and 11 bases had no gene match. CDR3 DNA sequence: TGCGCCAGCAGCTTCTTTAGCGGGGGCCCCACCTCAGATACGCAGTATTTT. Protein: CASSFFSGGPTSDTQYF.

The chain combines TRBV29-1 with TRBJ2-3; D call uncertain. Trimming took 0 bases from V and 5 from J, leaving 9 bases between them. The germline CDR1 and CDR2 sequences are SQVTM and ANQGSEA. CDR3 size: 13 residues. Here the CDR3 DNA reads TGCAGCGTTGAAGATCGGGCCGGAGATACGCAGTATTTT. It encodes CSVEDRAGDTQYF.

In nucleotides, the CDR3 is TGTGCCAGCAGTTACTCAAGTAGGGCCGCCTCCTACGAGCAGTACTTC. This translates into CASSYSSRAASYEQYF. The chain joins TRBV6-5 to TRBJ2-7; D gene uncertain. Trimming took off 0 bases at V and 0 bases at J, with 12 bases between the two ends. Germline-derived CDR1 and CDR2 are MNHEY and SVGAGI. This CDR3 region has 16 residues.

This clonotype was observed a handful of times. The chain has TRBV5-6 and TRBJ1-2; 8 bases fit TRBD1. CDR3 length: 14 amino acids. Looked up from germline, CDR1 is SGHDT and CDR2 is YYEEEE. V shed 1 base and J 4 bases; nucleotides not matched to a gene: 3. The CDR3 region has the DNA TGTGCCAGCAGCTTGTTCGGACAGGGCTATGGCTACACCTTC. This translates into CASSLFGQGYGYTF.

The chain combines TRBV7-9 with TRBJ1-5, with 7 bases fitting TRBD1. Germline CDR1 and CDR2: SEHNR and FQNEAQ (reference sequence). The CDR3 totals 13 residues. Losses at the gene ends were 8 bases for V and 1 base for J; bases not matched to a gene: 2. CDR3 in DNA: TGTGCCAGCGGGGGACAGAGCAATCAGCCCCAGCATTTT. Translation gives CASGGQSNQPQHF. The variable domain in full, with the rest retrieved from reference TRBV7-9 and TRBJ1-5, is DTGVSQNPRHKITKRGQNVTFRCDPISEHNRLYWYRQTLGQGPEFLTYFQNEAQLEKSRLLSDRFSAERPKGSFSTLEIQRTEQGDSAMYLCASGGQSNQPQHFGDGTRLSIL.

The V gene is TRBV3-1, the J gene TRBJ1-1; D is unresolved. Germline values: CDR1 LGHDT, CDR2 YNNKEL (reference sequence). V lost 0 bases and J 6 bases, leaving 8 bases between the germline ends. This CDR3 is built from 13 residues. The CDR3 nucleotides are TGTGCCAGCAGCCAAGATGCTGGGGCTGAAGCTTTCTTT. Protein sequence: CASSQDAGAEAFF.

This clonotype was observed once. The chain joins TRBV6-6 to TRBJ2-4, with TRBD1 matching over 8 bases. The CDR3 runs 14 residues. J gave up 8 bases and V 4 bases, and 7 bases lay outside the gene matches. Germline values: CDR1 MNHNY, CDR2 SVGAGI (reference sequence). As DNA, the CDR3 is TGTGCCAGCAGTTGGACAGGGCCCCAAGACATTCAGTACTTC. It is translated as CASSWTGPQDIQYF.